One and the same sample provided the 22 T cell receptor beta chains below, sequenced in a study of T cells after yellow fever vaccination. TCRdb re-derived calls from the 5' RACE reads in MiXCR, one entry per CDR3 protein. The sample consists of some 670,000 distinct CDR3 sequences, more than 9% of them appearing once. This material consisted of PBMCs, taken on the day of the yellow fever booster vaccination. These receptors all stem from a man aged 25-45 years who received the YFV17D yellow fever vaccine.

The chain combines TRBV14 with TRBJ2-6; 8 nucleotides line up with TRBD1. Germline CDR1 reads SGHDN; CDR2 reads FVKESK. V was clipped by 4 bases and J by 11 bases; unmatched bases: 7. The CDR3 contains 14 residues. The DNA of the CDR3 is TGTGCCAGCAGCCGCAGGACAGGGCACGACGTCCTGACTTTC. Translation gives CASSRRTGHDVLTF. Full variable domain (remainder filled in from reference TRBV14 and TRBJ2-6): EAGVTQFPSHSVIEKGQTVTLRCDPISGHDNLYWYRRVMGKEIKFLLHFVKESKQDESGMPNNRFLAERTGGTYSTLKVQPAELEDSGVYFCASSRRTGHDVLTFGAGSRLTVL.

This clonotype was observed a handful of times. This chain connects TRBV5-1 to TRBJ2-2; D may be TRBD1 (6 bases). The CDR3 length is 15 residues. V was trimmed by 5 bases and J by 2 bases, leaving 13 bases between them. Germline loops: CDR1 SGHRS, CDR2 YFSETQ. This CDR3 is CASRQTGRNTGELFF. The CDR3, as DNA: TGCGCCAGCAGGCAGACAGGCCGAAACACCGGGGAGCTGTTTTTT.

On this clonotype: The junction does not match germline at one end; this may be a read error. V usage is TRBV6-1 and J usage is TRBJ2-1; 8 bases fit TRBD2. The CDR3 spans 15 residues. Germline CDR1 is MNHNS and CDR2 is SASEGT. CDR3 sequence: CASSEGTRIRNEQFF. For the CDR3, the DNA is TGTGCCAGCAGCGAAGGGACTAGGATTAGGAATGAGCAGTTCTTC.

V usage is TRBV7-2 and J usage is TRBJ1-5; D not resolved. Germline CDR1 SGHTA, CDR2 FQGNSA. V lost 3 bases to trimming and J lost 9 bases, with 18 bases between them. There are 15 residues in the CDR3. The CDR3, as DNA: TGTGCCAGCAGCTTTGACTTCGCCACGGGTTGGCCCCAGCATTTT. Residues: CASSFDFATGWPQHF.

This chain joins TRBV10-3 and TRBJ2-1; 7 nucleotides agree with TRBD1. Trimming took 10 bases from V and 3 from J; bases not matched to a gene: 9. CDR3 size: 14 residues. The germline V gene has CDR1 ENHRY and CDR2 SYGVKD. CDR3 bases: TGTGCCACGAACACAGGGGTCAACTACAATGAGCAGTTCTTC. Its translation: CATNTGVNYNEQFF.

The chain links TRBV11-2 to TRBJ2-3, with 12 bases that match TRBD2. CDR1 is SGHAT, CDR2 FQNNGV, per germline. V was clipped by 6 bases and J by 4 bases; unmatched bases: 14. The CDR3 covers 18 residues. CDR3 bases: TGTGCCAGCAGTTTCGGGCCTACTAGCGGGAGGAAGGCAGATACGCAGTATTTT. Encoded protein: CASSFGPTSGRKADTQYF.

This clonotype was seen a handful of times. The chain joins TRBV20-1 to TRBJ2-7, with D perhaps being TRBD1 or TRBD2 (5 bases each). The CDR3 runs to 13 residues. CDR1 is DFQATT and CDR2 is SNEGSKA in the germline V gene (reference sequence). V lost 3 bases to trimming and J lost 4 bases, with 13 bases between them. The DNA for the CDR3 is TGCAGTGCTAGCGTCCCGGGACCGTACGAGCAGTACTTC. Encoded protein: CSASVPGPYEQYF.

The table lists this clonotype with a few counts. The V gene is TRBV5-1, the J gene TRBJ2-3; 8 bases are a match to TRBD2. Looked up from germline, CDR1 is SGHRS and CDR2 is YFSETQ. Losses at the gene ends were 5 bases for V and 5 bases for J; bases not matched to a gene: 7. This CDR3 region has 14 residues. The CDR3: CASRAGESEDTQYF. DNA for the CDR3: TGCGCCAGCAGAGCGGGAGAAAGTGAAGATACGCAGTATTTT. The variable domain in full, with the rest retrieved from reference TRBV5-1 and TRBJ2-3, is KAGVTQTPRYLIKTRGQQVTLSCSPISGHRSVSWYQQTPGQGLQFLFEYFSETQRNKGNFPGRFSGRQFSNSRSEMNVSTLELGDSALYLCASRAGESEDTQYFGPGTRLTVL.

The CDR3 region has the DNA TGTGCCAGCAGTACAACAGCCGGCCTAGACCAAAATGAGCAGTTCTTC. Amino acids: CASSTTAGLDQNEQFF. The V and J genes are TRBV7-3 and TRBJ2-1; D remains ambiguous. The germline V gene encodes CDR1 SGHTA and CDR2 FQGTGA. Trimming took off 6 bases at V and 7 bases at J, with 22 bases between the two ends. This CDR3 comprises 16 residues.

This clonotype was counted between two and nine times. CDR3 loop: CSARGLAGVWEQYF. The CDR3 region has the DNA TGCAGTGCTAGAGGTCTAGCGGGGGTCTGGGAGCAGTACTTC. V gene TRBV20-1 combines with J gene TRBJ2-7; TRBD2 aligns across 10 bases. This CDR3 has 14 amino acids. Germline assignment: CDR1 DFQATT and CDR2 SNEGSKA (reference sequence). V gave up 1 base and J gave up 7 bases; unmatched junction bases: 7.

CDR3 sequence reads: CASRPAPASTDTQYF. The CDR3 nucleotides read TGTGCCAGCCGCCCGGCCCCCGCTAGCACAGATACGCAGTATTTT. The chain joins TRBV7-2 to TRBJ2-3; D gene ambiguous. CDR3 size: 15 residues. CDR1 SGHTA and CDR2 FQGNSA come from the germline V gene. V was clipped by 8 bases and J by 0 bases, with 15 bases between them.

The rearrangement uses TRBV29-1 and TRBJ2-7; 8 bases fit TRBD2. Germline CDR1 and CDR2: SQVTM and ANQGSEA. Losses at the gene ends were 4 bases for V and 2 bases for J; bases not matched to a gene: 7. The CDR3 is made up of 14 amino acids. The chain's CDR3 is CSVVSGGKAYEQYF. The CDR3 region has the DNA TGCAGCGTTGTATCGGGAGGGAAGGCCTACGAGCAGTACTTC.

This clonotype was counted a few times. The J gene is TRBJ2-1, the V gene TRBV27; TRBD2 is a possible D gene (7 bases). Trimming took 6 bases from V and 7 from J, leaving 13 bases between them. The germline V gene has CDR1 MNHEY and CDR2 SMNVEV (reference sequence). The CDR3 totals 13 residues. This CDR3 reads CASSQGRGNEQFF. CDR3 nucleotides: TGTGCCAGCAGCCAGGGGAGGGGTAATGAGCAGTTCTTC.

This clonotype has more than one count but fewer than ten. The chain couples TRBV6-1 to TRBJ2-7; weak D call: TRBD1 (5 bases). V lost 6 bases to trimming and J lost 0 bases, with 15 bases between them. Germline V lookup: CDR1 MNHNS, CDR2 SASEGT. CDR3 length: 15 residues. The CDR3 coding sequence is TGTGCCAGCAGGATCGACAGCGCCAGCTCCTACGAGCAGTACTTC. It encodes CASRIDSASSYEQYF.

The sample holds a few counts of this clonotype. In DNA, the CDR3 is TGTGCCAGCAGCGTAGGACCTGGCACCAACCACGGATACAATGAGCAGTTCTTC. This codes for CASSVGPGTNHGYNEQFF. This chain joins TRBV9 and TRBJ2-1; D gene ambiguous. Per germline, CDR1 SGDLS and CDR2 YYNGEE. The CDR3 totals 18 residues. With 0 bases removed from V and 4 bases from J, the gap between germline ends came to 20 bases.

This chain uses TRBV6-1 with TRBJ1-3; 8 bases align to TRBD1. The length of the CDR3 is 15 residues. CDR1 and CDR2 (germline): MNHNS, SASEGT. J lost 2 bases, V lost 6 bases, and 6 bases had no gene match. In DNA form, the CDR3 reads TGTGCCAGCAGGATGACAGGGGCTGCTGGAAACACCATATATTTT. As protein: CASRMTGAAGNTIYF.

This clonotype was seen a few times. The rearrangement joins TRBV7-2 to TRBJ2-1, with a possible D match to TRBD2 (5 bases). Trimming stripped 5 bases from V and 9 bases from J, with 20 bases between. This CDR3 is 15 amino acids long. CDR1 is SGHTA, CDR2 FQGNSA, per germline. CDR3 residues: CASSPFEGVRSEQFF. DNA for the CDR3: TGTGCCAGCAGCCCTTTTGAGGGAGTGCGCAGTGAGCAGTTCTTC.

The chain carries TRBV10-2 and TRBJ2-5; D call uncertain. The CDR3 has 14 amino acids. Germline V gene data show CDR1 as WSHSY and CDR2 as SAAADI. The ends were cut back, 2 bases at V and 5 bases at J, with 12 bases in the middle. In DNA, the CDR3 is TGCGCCAGCAGTGAGAGTTCTCAGAGGGAGACCCAGTACTTC. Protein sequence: CASSESSQRETQYF.

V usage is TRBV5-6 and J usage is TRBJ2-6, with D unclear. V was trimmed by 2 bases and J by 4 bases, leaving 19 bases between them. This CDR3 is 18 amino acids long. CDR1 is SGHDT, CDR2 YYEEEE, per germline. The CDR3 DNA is TGTGCCAGCAGCTTCGGTAACCTACCTATCCCCGGGGCCAACGTCCTGACTTTC. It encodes CASSFGNLPIPGANVLTF.

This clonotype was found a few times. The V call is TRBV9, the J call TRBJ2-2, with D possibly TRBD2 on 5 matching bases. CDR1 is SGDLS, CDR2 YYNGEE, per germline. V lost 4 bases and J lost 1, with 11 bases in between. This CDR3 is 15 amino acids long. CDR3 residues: CASSPRTLNTGELFF. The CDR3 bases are TGTGCCAGCAGCCCCCGGACTTTGAACACCGGGGAGCTGTTTTTT.

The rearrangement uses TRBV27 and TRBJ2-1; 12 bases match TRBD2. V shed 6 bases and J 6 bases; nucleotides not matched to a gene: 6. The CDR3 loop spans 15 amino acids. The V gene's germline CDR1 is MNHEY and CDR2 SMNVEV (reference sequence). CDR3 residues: CASRTLAGGRNEQFF. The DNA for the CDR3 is TGTGCCAGCAGGACCCTAGCGGGAGGGCGCAATGAGCAGTTCTTC.

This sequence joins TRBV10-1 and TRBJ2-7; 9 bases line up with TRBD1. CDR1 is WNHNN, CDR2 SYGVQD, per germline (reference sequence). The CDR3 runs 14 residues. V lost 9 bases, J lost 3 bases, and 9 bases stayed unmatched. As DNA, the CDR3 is TGCGCCAGGTCCCCGGGACAGGGTTTCTACGAGCAGTACTTC. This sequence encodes CARSPGQGFYEQYF.